Below, 19 T cell receptor beta chains from the same sample are listed, as sequenced in a study of T-cell memory formation after mild COVID-19. A single record per CDR3 protein comes from TCRdb applying MiXCR to the 5' RACE reads. Among about 50,000 distinct CDR3 sequences listed, 9.5% to 15% were seen once. Specimen: PBMCs or a T cell subset sorted from them (not recorded which). The origin of the receptors is a young man who had mild COVID-19 (a few samples of this study predate the infection). Cell type and time point are not known.

J is TRBJ2-3 and V is TRBV5-1; 7 bases are shared with TRBD2. CDR1 and CDR2 from the germline V gene are SGHRS and YFSETQ. CDR3 length: 16 amino acids. V trimming: 0 bases; J trimming: 2 bases; junction bases outside the gene matches: 6. This CDR3 reads CASSLDSGGYTDTQYF. DNA of the CDR3: TGCGCCAGCAGCTTGGATTCCGGGGGGTACACAGATACGCAGTATTTT.

This clonotype was seen at least ten times. This chain uses TRBV7-3 with TRBJ2-3; a weak D match, TRBD2 (5 bases). V lost 4 bases to trimming and J lost 4 bases, with 9 bases between them. The CDR3 extends over 13 amino acids. Germline values: CDR1 SGHTA, CDR2 FQGTGA. In nucleotides, the CDR3 is TGTGCCAGCAGCTCCCGGCGGGCAGATACGCAGTATTTT. It specifies CASSSRRADTQYF.

The chain employs TRBV11-1 and TRBJ1-3; D may be TRBD1 (6 bases). The CDR3 is made up of 14 amino acids. V was clipped by 2 bases and J by 4 bases, with 9 bases between them. Germline V gene sequence: CDR1 SGHAT, CDR2 FQDESV (reference sequence). The DNA for the CDR3 is TGTGCCAGCAGCTTATCAGGGGACGGAAACACCATATATTTT. This encodes CASSLSGDGNTIYF.

This clonotype was counted at least ten times. The gene calls are TRBV12-3 or TRBV12-4 and TRBJ2-7, with D possibly matching TRBD2 (7 bases). V was clipped by 5 bases and J by 6 bases, with 17 bases between them. The CDR3 totals 14 residues. The CDR3 is CASSPDGGRLEQYV. Here the CDR3 DNA reads TGTGCCAGCAGTCCGGACGGGGGGCGCCTCGAGCAGTACGTC.

V usage is TRBV3-1 and J usage is TRBJ2-5; a possible D gene is TRBD2 (6 bases). The CDR3 consists of 15 residues. Trimming stripped 2 bases from V and 3 bases from J, with 13 bases between. Germline V gene sequence: CDR1 LGHDT, CDR2 YNNKEL (reference sequence). CDR3 nucleotides: TGTGCCAGCAGCCAATTTGTAGGCGGGGAAGAGACCCAGTACTTC. It codes for CASSQFVGGEETQYF.

In this sample, this clonotype turned up a few times. The CDR3: CASSPAGGKETQYF. Here the CDR3 DNA reads TGTGCCAGCAGTCCTGCGGGGGGCAAAGAGACCCAGTACTTC. This sequence joins TRBV6-5 and TRBJ2-5; 8 bases line up with TRBD2. Germline V lookup: CDR1 MNHEY, CDR2 SVGAGI. Germline trimming cut 5 bases from V and 3 bases from J; bases unmatched to any gene: 5. There are 14 residues in the CDR3.

At least ten counts were recorded for this clonotype. This sequence joins TRBV3-1 and TRBJ2-3, with TRBD2 identical over 9 bases. This CDR3 spans 15 amino acids. The V segment lost 4 bases and the J segment 2 bases; nucleotides outside the gene matches: 4. Germline CDR1 LGHDT, CDR2 YNNKEL (reference sequence). CDR3 sequence: CASSPTSGVTDTQYF. CDR3 in DNA: TGTGCCAGCAGCCCGACTAGCGGAGTCACAGATACGCAGTATTTT.

The CDR3 DNA sequence: TGCAGCGTGGGTCCGGGCCCTAATCAGCCCCAGCATTTT. This translates into CSVGPGPNQPQHF. The V and J genes are TRBV29-1 and TRBJ1-5; no definite D call. Germline lookup yields CDR1 SQVTM and CDR2 ANQGSEA. Trimming pared 6 bases from V and 4 bases from J, leaving 13 bases between. The CDR3 is 13 residues long.

J is TRBJ1-5 and V is TRBV7-2; D is uncertain. The length of the CDR3 is 15 residues. CDR1 SGHTA and CDR2 FQGNSA come from the germline V gene. V gave up 6 bases and J gave up 7 bases, with 19 bases separating them. This CDR3 is CASRAPGGTMQPQHF. The CDR3 DNA sequence: TGTGCCAGCAGGGCCCCCGGAGGTACTATGCAGCCCCAGCATTTT.

This clonotype was detected ten times or more. CDR3 residues: CASSLDPGDTGELFF. The CDR3 nucleotides read TGCGCCAGCAGCTTGGACCCGGGGGACACCGGGGAGCTGTTTTTT. This chain joins TRBV5-1 and TRBJ2-2; D may be TRBD2 (6 bases). CDR1 SGHRS and CDR2 YFSETQ come from the germline V gene. The CDR3 loop spans 15 amino acids. The V end lost 0 bases, the J end lost 3 bases, and 9 bases lay between the germline ends.

CDR3 amino acids: CASSQVRGGRTDTQYF. The CDR3 DNA is TGTGCCAGCAGCCAAGTTCGAGGAGGCCGCACAGATACGCAGTATTTT. This chain joins TRBV3-1 and TRBJ2-3; D may be TRBD2 (5 bases). The germline V gene has CDR1 LGHDT and CDR2 YNNKEL (reference sequence). V was trimmed by 1 base and J by 1 base, leaving 12 bases between them. This CDR3 has 16 amino acids.

This chain uses TRBV5-1 with TRBJ2-5; TRBD2 matches at 8 bases. Trimming removed 7 bases from V and 5 bases from J; junction bases left unmatched: 13. The CDR3 is made up of 15 amino acids. The germline gives CDR1 SGHRS, CDR2 YFSETQ. CDR3 loop: CASGTPGTRWETQYF. CDR3 in DNA: TGCGCCAGCGGAACCCCCGGGACTAGGTGGGAGACCCAGTACTTC.

This clonotype has at least ten counts. The chain is built from TRBV6-4 and TRBJ2-6, with no clear D. Trimming left V 0 bases short and J 0 bases short, with 3 bases between. The CDR3 is made up of 15 amino acids. Germline CDR1 is MRHNA and CDR2 is SNTAGT. Written as DNA, the CDR3 is TGTGCCAGCAGTGACTCCAGCTCTGGGGCCAACGTCCTGACTTTC. This gives the protein CASSDSSSGANVLTF.

Many counts were recorded for this clonotype. In nucleotides, the CDR3 is TGTGCCAGCAGCCCGGAACAGGGAATTTACAATGAGCAGTTCTTC. Its translation: CASSPEQGIYNEQFF. This chain links TRBV3-1 with TRBJ2-1, with D possibly being TRBD1 (6 bases). This CDR3 comprises 15 residues. Trimming pared 4 bases from V and 4 bases from J, leaving 14 bases between. Germline V gene lookup returns CDR1 LGHDT and CDR2 YNNKEL (reference sequence).

A few counts support this clonotype. The chain is built from TRBV7-2 and TRBJ1-5, with 7 bases aligning to TRBD1. The germline V gene encodes CDR1 SGHTA and CDR2 FQGNSA. The CDR3 spans 15 residues. V was clipped by 3 bases and J by 0 bases; unmatched bases: 2. CDR3 DNA sequence: TGTGCCAGCAGCTTTACAGGGGCTAGCAATCAGCCCCAGCATTTT. This translates into CASSFTGASNQPQHF.

The genes are TRBV7-2 and TRBJ2-1, with D perhaps being TRBD1 or TRBD2 (5 bases each). Germline CDR1 and CDR2: SGHTA and FQGNSA. Trimming took off 5 bases at V and 6 bases at J, with 17 bases between the two ends. This CDR3 contains 15 residues. The DNA of the CDR3 is TGTGCCAGCAGCCCCGGGTTGCCGGGGACCAATGAGCAGTTCTTC. It encodes CASSPGLPGTNEQFF. Full variable domain (outside the CDR3, taken from reference TRBV7-2 and TRBJ2-1): GAGVSQSPSNKVTEKGKDVELRCDPISGHTALYWYRQSLGQGLEFLIYFQGNSAPDKSGLPSDRFSAERTGGSVSTLTIQRTQQEDSAVYLCASSPGLPGTNEQFFGPGTRLTVL.

This clonotype was picked up a small number of times. The chain employs TRBV5-1 and TRBJ1-1; D gene unclear. V was pared by 4 bases and J by 7 bases, with 14 bases between. In germline, CDR1 is SGHRS, CDR2 YFSETQ. The CDR3 spans 13 residues. CDR3 residues: CASSQPGFDEAFF. For the CDR3, the DNA is TGCGCCAGCAGCCAACCGGGTTTCGATGAAGCTTTCTTT.

In its sample, this clonotype was seen a few times. The V gene is TRBV4-2, the J gene TRBJ1-2; D is unresolved. Trimming took 1 base from V and 6 from J, leaving 6 bases between them. The germline V gene has CDR1 LGHNA and CDR2 YNFKEQ. This CDR3 spans 12 amino acids. CDR3 amino acids: CASSQVGDGYTF. In DNA form, the CDR3 reads TGTGCCAGCAGCCAAGTCGGGGATGGCTACACCTTC.

The sample holds many counts of this clonotype. The chain recombines TRBV7-6 with TRBJ2-1; D possibly uses TRBD1 or TRBD2 (5 bases each). Germline V gives CDR1 SGHVS, CDR2 FNYEAQ. Trimming left V 4 bases short and J 6 bases short, with 16 bases between. This CDR3 comprises 15 residues. CDR3 bases: TGTGCCAGCAGCTCACCAGGGTCGGGGAGCAATGAGCAGTTCTTC. Protein sequence: CASSSPGSGSNEQFF.